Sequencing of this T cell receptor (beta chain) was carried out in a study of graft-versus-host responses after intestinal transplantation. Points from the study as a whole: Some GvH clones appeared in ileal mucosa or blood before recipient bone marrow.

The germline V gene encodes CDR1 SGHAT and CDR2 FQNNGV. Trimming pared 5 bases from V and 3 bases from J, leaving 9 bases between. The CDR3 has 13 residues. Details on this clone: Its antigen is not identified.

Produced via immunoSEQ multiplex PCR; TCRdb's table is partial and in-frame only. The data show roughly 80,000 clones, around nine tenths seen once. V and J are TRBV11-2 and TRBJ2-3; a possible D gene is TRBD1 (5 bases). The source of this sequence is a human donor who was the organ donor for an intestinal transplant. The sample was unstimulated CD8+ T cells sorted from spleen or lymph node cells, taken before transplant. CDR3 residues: CASSVRGTDTQYF. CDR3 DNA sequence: TGTGCCAGCAGCGTTAGGGGTACAGATACGCAGTATTTT.